These 22 T cell receptor beta chains were all obtained from the same sample, sequenced in a study of human T cells and chemical hapten exposure. Regarding time point: healthy volunteer bleed at 6 weeks. The authors' total RNA extraction used unfractionated whole blood. Each CDR3 protein gets one entry after TCRdb re-called the RACE reads with MiXCR. The table has roughly 43,000 distinct CDR3 sequences, around 3.6% seen once. Material for sequencing was whole blood. These receptors were taken from a human donor in good health. Some clones in this sample may be carry-over from other donors' samples.

This clonotype came up many times. The chain links TRBV3-1 to TRBJ1-5, with D uncertain. V gave up 1 base and J gave up 5 bases, with 6 bases separating them. Per the germline V gene, CDR1 is LGHDT and CDR2 is YNNKEL (reference sequence). This CDR3 region has 13 residues. The DNA of the CDR3 is TGTGCCAGCAGCCAAGGCTGGGATCAGCCCCAGCATTTT. Its translation is CASSQGWDQPQHF.

This clonotype showed up many times. The V call is TRBV30, the J call TRBJ2-3, with TRBD2 identical over 12 bases. The CDR3 has 15 residues. Trimming cost V 3 bases and J 3 bases; bases outside gene matches: 4. CDR1 GTSNPN and CDR2 SVGIG come from the germline V gene (reference sequence). This CDR3 reads CAWRGLAGPTDTQYF. CDR3 bases: TGTGCCTGGAGAGGACTAGCGGGACCGACAGATACGCAGTATTTT.

The table lists this clonotype with many counts. The CDR3 DNA follows: TGTGCCAGCAGTACTCCGGGAGGATACAATGAGCAGTTCTTC. Its protein product is CASSTPGGYNEQFF. This chain links TRBV12-3 or TRBV12-4 with TRBJ2-1; TRBD2 matches 7 bases. The CDR3 has 14 residues. The V and J ends lost 5 bases and 4 bases, in that order; junction bases with no gene match: 5.

There are many counts of this clonotype. The CDR3 loop reads CASSEGMNTEAFF. The DNA of the CDR3 is TGTGCCAGCTCAGAGGGAATGAACACTGAAGCTTTCTTT. The chain has TRBV18 and TRBJ1-1; no clear D. The CDR3 runs to 13 residues. From germline, CDR1 is KGHSH and CDR2 LQKENI. V gave up 5 bases and J gave up 0 bases, with 7 bases separating them.

This clonotype has ten or more counts. The gene calls are TRBV7-3 and TRBJ2-1; no clear D gene. The CDR3 totals 13 residues. Germline V CDR1 and CDR2: SGHTA, FQGTGA. V lost 0 bases and J 10 bases, leaving 10 bases between the germline ends. CDR3 residues: CASSLTPSQEQFF. The CDR3 DNA reads as TGTGCCAGCAGCTTAACTCCTTCCCAGGAGCAGTTCTTC.

The table lists this clonotype with many counts. CDR3 sequence reads: CASSFTGGSSGANVLTF. The DNA for the CDR3 is TGTGCCAGCAGTTTTACAGGGGGTAGCTCTGGGGCCAACGTCCTGACTTTC. The chain employs TRBV28 and TRBJ2-6, with 8 bases fitting TRBD1. Per the germline V gene, CDR1 is MDHEN and CDR2 is SYDVKM. The CDR3 sequence is 17 residues long. V gave up 3 bases and J gave up 0 bases; unmatched junction bases: 4. Looking up the rest from reference TRBV28 and TRBJ2-6 gives the full variable domain: DVKVTQSSRYLVKRTGEKVFLECVQDMDHENMFWYRQDPGLGLRLIYFSYDVKMKEKGDIPEGYSVSREKKERFSLILESASTNQTSMYLCASSFTGGSSGANVLTFGAGSRLTVL.

This clonotype was seen at least ten times. The chain uses TRBV2 and TRBJ2-1, with 10 nucleotides matching TRBD1. This CDR3 spans 15 amino acids. Germline CDR1 SNHLY, CDR2 FYNNEI. J was trimmed by 6 bases and V by 3 bases; bases with no gene match: 5. CDR3: CASSDMDRGINEQFF. The CDR3 DNA reads as TGTGCCAGCAGTGATATGGACAGGGGGATCAATGAGCAGTTCTTC.

Ten or more counts support this clonotype. The chain links TRBV28 to TRBJ2-7, with D perhaps matching TRBD1 or TRBD2 (5 bases each). CDR1 and CDR2 from the germline V gene are MDHEN and SYDVKM. The CDR3 is 15 amino acids. V shed 5 bases and J shed 7 bases, with 21 bases lying between them. Here the CDR3 DNA reads TGTGCCAGCAGTCAAGTCCCGGGACCTACCGGAGAGCAGTACTTC. It specifies CASSQVPGPTGEQYF. The variable domain in full, completed from reference TRBV28 and TRBJ2-7, reads DVKVTQSSRYLVKRTGEKVFLECVQDMDHENMFWYRQDPGLGLRLIYFSYDVKMKEKGDIPEGYSVSREKKERFSLILESASTNQTSMYLCASSQVPGPTGEQYFGPGTRLTVT.

About this clonotype: One base away lies a much larger clone, so this may be a sequencing read error. The rearrangement uses TRBV5-1 and TRBJ2-2; D unresolved. V was cut by 0 bases and J by 10 bases, with 16 bases left in between. CDR1 and CDR2 (germline): SGHRS, YFSETQ. The CDR3 is 15 residues long. The chain's CDR3 is CASSLAGVEGVELFF. In DNA form, the CDR3 reads TGCGCCAGCAGCTTGGCCGGAGTCGAAGGAGTGGAGCTGTTTTTT. Supplemented by reference TRBV5-1 and TRBJ2-2, the full variable domain reads KAGVTQTPRYLIKTRGQQVTLSCSPISGHRSVSWYQQTPGQGLQFLFEYFSETQRNKGNFPGRFSGRQFSNSRSEMNVSTLELGDSALYLCASSLAGVEGVELFFGEGSRLTVL.

V usage is TRBV30 and J usage is TRBJ2-1; perhaps TRBD2 as D (7 bases). V was trimmed by 0 bases and J by 8 bases, leaving 14 bases between them. The CDR3 has 14 amino acids. Per germline, CDR1 GTSNPN and CDR2 SVGIG (reference sequence). The CDR3 sequence is CAWSVPTGGHEQFF. The CDR3, as DNA: TGTGCCTGGAGTGTACCCACCGGGGGGCATGAGCAGTTCTTC.

This clonotype was observed many times. The CDR3 reads CAWSPLDGNTQYF. The CDR3 coding sequence is TGTGCCTGGAGTCCGCTAGACGGGAATACGCAGTATTTT. The chain joins TRBV30 to TRBJ2-3, with a possible D match to TRBD2 (5 bases). CDR3 length: 13 residues. V was shortened by 2 bases and J by 7 bases, with 13 bases between the two germline ends. Looked up from germline, CDR1 is GTSNPN and CDR2 is SVGIG (reference sequence).

This clonotype was seen at least ten times. This chain's CDR3 is CSAPLDRAGEQYF. CDR3 in DNA: TGCAGTGCTCCACTTGACAGGGCAGGCGAGCAGTACTTC. This chain uses TRBV20-1 with TRBJ2-7; 7 bases line up with TRBD1. The trim removed 5 bases at V and 6 bases at J, leaving 10 bases unmatched. The CDR3 sequence is 13 residues long. Germline loops: CDR1 DFQATT, CDR2 SNEGSKA (reference sequence).

This clonotype was seen many times. The CDR3 loop is CASSLTYQETQYF. CDR3 nucleotide sequence: TGCGCCAGCAGCTTGACTTACCAAGAGACCCAGTACTTC. The chain uses TRBV5-1 and TRBJ2-5; D call uncertain. This CDR3 contains 13 residues. The germline CDR1 and CDR2 sequences are SGHRS and YFSETQ. The V and J ends lost 1 base and 0 bases respectively, with 4 bases between them.

The V gene is TRBV7-8, the J gene TRBJ2-1; 11 positions agree with TRBD2. The V segment lost 2 bases and the J segment 8 bases; nucleotides outside the gene matches: 14. The CDR3 runs to 18 residues. The V gene's germline CDR1 is SGHVS and CDR2 FQNEAQ. In nucleotides, the CDR3 is TGTGCCAGCAGCTTAAAACTAGCGGGAGCCACAAGAGGCGATGAGCAGTTCTTC. As protein: CASSLKLAGATRGDEQFF. Variable domain in full (rest from reference TRBV7-8 and TRBJ2-1): GAGVSQSPRYKVAKRGQDVALRCDPISGHVSLFWYQQALGQGPEFLTYFQNEAQLDKSGLPSDRFFAERPEGSVSTLKIQRTQQEDSAVYLCASSLKLAGATRGDEQFFGPGTRLTVL.

This clonotype was found many times. This sequence joins TRBV24-1 and TRBJ2-1, with D possibly matching TRBD2 (5 bases). Trimming removed 7 bases from V and 5 bases from J, with 14 bases in between. The CDR3 is made up of 14 amino acids. Germline V gene sequence: CDR1 KGHDR, CDR2 SFDVKD. This CDR3 reads CATSSLGVDNEQFF. CDR3 nucleotides: TGTGCCACCAGCAGTTTGGGAGTGGACAATGAGCAGTTCTTC.

This clonotype came up many times. The chain uses TRBV5-4 and TRBJ2-3; D could derive from TRBD1 or TRBD2 (5 bases each). The CDR3 runs to 14 residues. Per the germline V gene, CDR1 is SGHNT and CDR2 is YYREEE (reference sequence). V was cut by 4 bases and J by 5 bases, with 14 bases left in between. CDR3: CASSRRGARDTQYF. CDR3 DNA: TGTGCCAGCAGCCGTAGGGGAGCGAGAGATACGCAGTATTTT.

This clonotype came up many times. CDR3 bases: TGCGCCAGCAGCTCGGGACTAGCTCCAGAGACCCAGTACTTC. This gives the protein CASSSGLAPETQYF. V and J are TRBV5-1 and TRBJ2-5, with TRBD2 identical over 9 bases. The germline gives CDR1 SGHRS, CDR2 YFSETQ. V gave up 3 bases and J gave up 4 bases; unmatched junction bases: 4. The CDR3 extends over 14 amino acids.

Only a few counts were recorded for this clonotype. The chain couples TRBV6-6 to TRBJ1-1, with TRBD1 matching over 12 bases. This CDR3 has 16 residues. Per germline, CDR1 MNHNY and CDR2 SVGAGI (reference sequence). V shed 2 bases and J 11 bases; nucleotides not matched to a gene: 12. CDR3 region: CASSYKGTGGRGEAFF. Written as DNA, the CDR3 is TGTGCCAGCAGTTACAAGGGGACAGGGGGCCGGGGAGAGGCTTTCTTT.

The chain has TRBV25-1 and TRBJ2-5, with 9 bases fitting TRBD2. V dropped 5 bases and J dropped 2; count of bases not matched to a gene: 9. Germline V gene lookup returns CDR1 MGHDK and CDR2 SYGVNS. This CDR3 has 16 residues. The DNA of the CDR3 is TGTGCCAGCAGTCAAGTCTTGGCGGGAGGGCAAGAGACCCAGTACTTC. It specifies CASSQVLAGGQETQYF.

This clonotype was picked up many times. This rearrangement joins TRBV29-1 to TRBJ2-7; 11 bases agree with TRBD2. The V and J ends lost 3 bases and 7 bases, in that order; junction bases with no gene match: 11. Germline CDR1 and CDR2: SQVTM and ANQGSEA. This CDR3 is built from 15 residues. The CDR3 is CSVEVGTSGRGEQYF. CDR3 in DNA: TGCAGCGTTGAGGTGGGCACTAGCGGGAGAGGAGAGCAGTACTTC.

This clonotype was counted ten times or more. The chain recombines TRBV28 with TRBJ2-7, with 8 bases lining up with TRBD2. The CDR3 extends over 13 amino acids. Losses at the gene ends were 1 base for V and 6 bases for J; bases not matched to a gene: 2. Per the germline V gene, CDR1 is MDHEN and CDR2 is SYDVKM. Written as DNA, the CDR3 is TGTGCCAGCAGTTTATATGGACTAGCCGAGCAGTACTTC. Translated: CASSLYGLAEQYF.

The chain has TRBV6-5 and TRBJ2-5, with 10 bases identical to TRBD1. The CDR3 covers 16 residues. Per the germline V gene, CDR1 is MNHEY and CDR2 is SVGAGI. V trimming: 0 bases; J trimming: 4 bases; junction bases outside the gene matches: 5. This CDR3 reads CASSYSGTGVAETQYF. The CDR3 region has the DNA TGTGCCAGCAGTTACTCCGGGACAGGGGTCGCAGAGACCCAGTACTTC.